These T cell receptor beta chains were read from a single sample in a study of cytomegalovirus exposure and HLA in healthy donors. Profiling relied on immunoSEQ multiplex PCR, and the TCRdb table lists in-frame clones only, not all of them. The repertoire holds 90,000 to 110,000 clones, with roughly 70% as singletons. The sequencing sample was made of PBMCs. The receptors here all came from a middle-aged man in good health and CMV-seronegative. The CDR3 runs from the conserved cysteine through the conserved F or W. Each record gives: D gene, J gene, clone size, V gene, CDR3 length, CDR3 protein, CDR3 DNA. A D gene is named only where the DNA matches it firmly. Some rows have no size entry. The others give once, few or many, or a class for an expanded clone.

>.|TRBJ1-2|.|TRBV7-2|14
CASSLESGVGGYTF
TGTGCCAGCAGCTTAGAGTCGGGGGTGGGTGGCTACACCTTC
>.|TRBJ1-4|.|TRBV4-1|17
CASSQVGLGEGNEKLFF
TGCGCCAGCAGCCAAGTGGGATTGGGCGAGGGTAATGAAAAACTGTTTTTT
>TRBD2|TRBJ2-7|.|TRBV7-9|15
CASSVAGGGAHEQYF
TGTGCCAGCAGCGTCGCCGGGGGGGGCGCCCACGAGCAGTACTTC
>TRBD2|TRBJ2-5|.|TRBV7-8|15
CASRLTSGGRETQYF
TGTGCCAGCAGACTAACTAGCGGGGGGAGGGAGACCCAGTACTTC
>.|TRBJ1-4|.|TRBV5-5|15
CASSLVGGEREKLFF
TGTGCCAGCAGCTTGGTAGGGGGGGAGCGTGAAAAACTGTTTTTT
>TRBD1|TRBJ1-1|.|TRBV6-6|15
CASSYSPDRGTEAFF
TGTGCCAGCAGTTACTCGCCGGACAGGGGAACTGAAGCTTTCTTT
>.|TRBJ2-5|.|TRBV7-2|13
CASSPGGQETQYF
TGTGCCAGCAGCCCCGGGGGGCAGGAGACCCAGTACTTC
>TRBD1|TRBJ1-2|.|TRBV7-2|15
CASSLTGTGGVGYTF
TGTGCCAGCAGCTTAACGGGGACAGGGGGCGTTGGCTACACCTTC
>TRBD1|TRBJ2-2|once|TRBV4-3|15
CASSETGVGVGELFF
TGCGCCAGCAGCGAAACAGGGGTTGGGGTCGGGGAGCTGTTTTTT
>TRBD1|TRBJ1-2|.|TRBV19|15
CASSLTGGADYGYTF
TGTGCCAGTAGCCTTACAGGGGGCGCCGACTATGGCTACACCTTC
>.|TRBJ2-7|.|TRBV28|12
CASSDWDSEQYF
TGTGCCAGCAGCGACTGGGACTCCGAGCAGTACTTC
>TRBD1|TRBJ1-1|.|TRBV30|14
CAWTGTGWNTEAFF
TGTGCCTGGACTGGGACAGGGTGGAACACTGAAGCTTTCTTT
>TRBD1|TRBJ1-1|.|TRBV19|15
CASSPVRQGNTEAFF
TGTGCCAGTAGCCCCGTAAGACAGGGGAACACTGAAGCTTTCTTT
>.|TRBJ1-3|.|TRBV9|12
CASSDGGNTIYF
TGTGCCAGCAGCGACGGGGGAAACACCATATATTTT
>TRBD1|TRBJ2-3|.|TRBV10-3|17
CAISLGTGTLLTDTQYF
TGTGCCATCAGTCTCGGGACAGGCACCCTTCTCACAGATACGCAGTATTTT
>.|TRBJ2-7|few|TRBV25-1|15
CASRRMAGAASEQYF
TGTGCCAGCAGACGAATGGCGGGGGCCGCGAGCGAGCAGTACTTC
>TRBD2|TRBJ2-1|.|TRBV18|15
CASSPPGLARNEQFF
TGTGCCAGCTCACCCCCTGGACTAGCGCGGAATGAGCAGTTCTTC
>.|TRBJ2-1|.|TRBV4-2|15
CASSHYRGLDNEQFF
TGTGCCAGCAGCCACTACAGGGGACTCGACAATGAGCAGTTCTTC
>.|TRBJ1-1|few|TRBV29-1|15
CSVEDPTRLNTEAFF
TGCAGCGTTGAAGACCCGACTCGATTGAACACTGAAGCTTTCTTT
>.|TRBJ1-2|once|TRBV9|15
CASSLRDGANYGYTF
TGTGCCAGCAGCTTGCGGGACGGGGCTAACTATGGCTACACCTTC
>.|TRBJ1-2|.|TRBV5-6|14
CASSPPGANYGYTF
TGTGCCAGCAGCCCCCCCGGAGCTAACTATGGCTACACCTTC
>TRBD1|TRBJ1-1|few|TRBV29-1|12
CSVDRGNTEAFF
TGCAGCGTGGACAGGGGAAACACTGAAGCTTTCTTT
>.|TRBJ1-3|.|TRBV18|16
CASSQDSPDSGNTIYF
TGTGCCAGCTCTCAGGACAGCCCGGACTCTGGAAACACCATATATTTT
>TRBD1|TRBJ1-3|.|TRBV11-2|16
CASSLDDRASGNTIYF
TGTGCCAGCAGCTTAGATGACAGGGCTTCTGGAAACACCATATATTTT
>.|TRBJ1-6|.|TRBV30|16
CAGGAGISSYNSPLHF
TGTGCCGGGGGTGCAGGTATAAGCTCCTATAATTCACCCCTCCACTTT
>TRBD1|TRBJ2-7|.|TRBV13|15
CASSLKDRGPYEQYF
TGTGCCAGCAGCTTAAAGGACAGGGGGCCCTACGAGCAGTACTTC
>TRBD1|TRBJ1-1|few|TRBV18|15
CASSPRTGSETEAFF
TGTGCCAGCTCACCCCGGACAGGGAGTGAGACTGAAGCTTTCTTT
>.|TRBJ1-1|.|TRBV30|19
CAWSVRGGELPEGNTEAFF
TGTGCCTGGAGTGTACGGGGAGGGGAGCTCCCGGAGGGGAACACTGAAGCTTTCTTT
>TRBD2|TRBJ2-1|.|TRBV7-6|16
CASSLGAGLAGNEQFF
TGTGCCAGCAGCTTAGGAGCTGGGCTAGCGGGAAATGAGCAGTTCTTC
>.|TRBJ2-5|.|TRBV19|13
CASSIPGSETQYF
TGTGCCAGTAGTATTCCGGGGTCGGAGACCCAGTACTTC
>.|TRBJ1-6|many|TRBV4-3|15
CASSRSQGGGSPLHF
TGCGCCAGCAGCCGGTCACAGGGAGGGGGTTCACCCCTCCACTTT
>.|TRBJ2-7|few|TRBV19|12
CASSISGGEQYF
TGTGCCAGTAGTATTTCCGGGGGCGAGCAGTACTTC
>.|TRBJ2-2|.|TRBV14|13
CASSQVRGGELFF
TGTGCCAGCAGCCAAGTAAGGGGCGGGGAGCTGTTTTTT
>.|TRBJ1-1|.|TRBV20-1|11
CSAGGAAEAFF
TGCAGTGCTGGGGGGGCTGCTGAAGCTTTCTTT
>.|TRBJ2-7|.|TRBV4-3|15
CASSQGRTVSYEQYF
TGCGCCAGCAGCCAAGGGAGGACGGTAAGCTACGAGCAGTACTTC
>.|TRBJ2-1|.|TRBV7-2|13
CASSLSNHNEQFF
TGTGCCAGCAGCTTGAGTAACCACAATGAGCAGTTCTTC
>.|TRBJ1-1|few|TRBV5-1|13
CASSLSPVTEAFF
TGCGCCAGCAGCTTGTCCCCCGTGACTGAAGCTTTCTTT
>.|TRBJ1-1|.|TRBV20-1|10
CSARVVEAFF
TGCAGTGCTCGGGTGGTTGAAGCTTTCTTT
>.|TRBJ1-2|.|TRBV6-1|14
CASSPADSLYGYPF
TGTGCCAGCAGTCCCGCGGACAGTCTCTATGGCTACCCCTTC
>.|TRBJ2-2|.|TRBV2|14
CASRENPNTGELFF
TGTGCCAGCAGGGAGAATCCGAACACCGGGGAGCTGTTTTTT
>TRBD1|TRBJ2-7|.|TRBV9|15
CASSARDRAFYEQYF
TGTGCCAGCAGCGCCCGGGACAGGGCGTTCTACGAGCAGTACTTC
>.|TRBJ2-5|.|TRBV7-9|12
CATAYLRETQYF
TGTGCAACAGCTTACCTTAGGGAGACCCAGTACTTC
>TRBD2|TRBJ2-1|few|TRBV19|15
CASSIDPSGGNEQFF
TGTGCCAGTAGTATAGATCCCAGCGGGGGAAATGAGCAGTTCTTC
>.|TRBJ1-5|.|TRBV6-1|13
CASSVEGDQPQHF
TGTGCCAGCAGTGTCGAGGGGGATCAGCCCCAGCATTTT
>.|TRBJ1-2|.|TRBV5-4|12
CASSSGGYGYTF
TGTGCCAGCAGCTCGGGTGGGTATGGCTACACCTTC
>.|TRBJ2-5|few|TRBV19|16
CASSPQTGATSTTQYF
TGTGCCAGTAGTCCCCAGACAGGAGCCACCTCAACTACCCAGTACTTC
>TRBD2|TRBJ2-3|.|TRBV27|15
CASSSTSGGADTQYF
TGTGCCAGCAGTTCGACTAGCGGGGGAGCAGATACGCAGTATTTT
>TRBD1|TRBJ1-2|few|TRBV6-6|14
CASSYSDRGRGYTF
TGTGCCAGCAGTTACTCCGACAGGGGGCGAGGCTACACCTTC
>.|TRBJ1-3|many|TRBV7-8|16
CASSFGGTGIGNTIYF
TGTGCCAGCAGTTTCGGAGGAACTGGAATTGGAAACACCATATATTTT
>.|TRBJ2-5|once|TRBV18|13
CASSPSYQETQYF
TGTGCCAGCTCACCATCGTACCAAGAGACCCAGTACTTC
>TRBD1|TRBJ1-4|.|TRBV5-4|16
CASSIGQGATNEKLFF
TGTGCCAGCAGTATAGGACAGGGGGCAACTAATGAAAAACTGTTTTTT
>TRBD2|TRBJ2-1|.|TRBV9|16
CASSVGEGPHYNEQFF
TGTGCCAGCAGCGTAGGGGAGGGTCCCCACTACAATGAGCAGTTCTTC
>.|TRBJ1-1|.|TRBV14|14
CASSPAGFPPEAFF
TGTGCCAGCAGCCCTGCCGGGTTCCCCCCAGAAGCTTTCTTT
>.|TRBJ1-2|.|TRBV7-9|15
CASSPGVTADYGYTF
TGTGCCAGCAGCCCAGGGGTTACGGCCGACTATGGCTACACCTTC
>TRBD1|TRBJ2-7|.|TRBV27|17
CASRLAPWRDRGHEQYF
TGTGCCAGCAGATTGGCCCCATGGAGGGACAGGGGGCACGAGCAGTACTTC